One sample yielded the 19 T cell receptor beta chains listed below, sequenced in a study of early T cells in non-severe SARS-CoV-2 infection. TCRdb reprocessed the 5' RACE reads with MiXCR, giving one entry per CDR3 protein. The sample lists tens of thousands of distinct CDR3 sequences, 10% seen once, with under 5% in the top ten. The sample consisted of whole blood. All receptors derive from an adult who was a healthcare worker with PCR-confirmed SARS-CoV-2 infection or an uninfected control (not recorded which).

The rearrangement joins TRBV11-1 to TRBJ2-5; TRBD1 aligns across 8 bases. Germline V gene data show CDR1 as SGHAT and CDR2 as FQDESV (reference sequence). The CDR3 has 15 residues. V gave up 1 base and J gave up 6 bases; unmatched junction bases: 7. The CDR3 here is CASSLEDRAPQTQYF. The CDR3 bases are TGTGCCAGCAGCTTAGAGGACAGGGCGCCTCAGACCCAGTACTTC.

This clonotype was seen ten or more times. The chain joins TRBV7-9 to TRBJ2-4, with 10 bases lining up with TRBD1. Germline V lookup: CDR1 SEHNR, CDR2 FQNEAQ (reference sequence). Trimming removed 4 bases from V and 1 base from J; junction bases left unmatched: 7. The CDR3 has 17 amino acids. The CDR3 loop is CASSSPDRGPAKNIQYF. The DNA for the CDR3 is TGTGCCAGCAGCTCCCCCGACAGGGGGCCGGCCAAAAACATTCAGTACTTC.

At least ten counts were recorded for this clonotype. For the CDR3, the DNA is TGTGCCAGCAGCAAGGGACTAGCCCCAGAGACCCAGTACTTC. Residues: CASSKGLAPETQYF. The chain recombines TRBV7-8 with TRBJ2-5; 9 nucleotides line up with TRBD2. After removal of 5 bases from V and 4 bases from J, the junction contained 5 bases not matched to a gene. The CDR3 is 14 amino acids. From germline, CDR1 is SGHVS and CDR2 FQNEAQ.

The rearrangement links TRBV6-6 to TRBJ1-4; a weak D match, TRBD1 (6 bases). Germline V gene lookup returns CDR1 MNHNY and CDR2 SVGAGI (reference sequence). V dropped 4 bases and J dropped 7 bases, with 13 bases sitting between them. The CDR3 runs 14 residues. The CDR3 DNA reads TGTGCCAGCAGTTTAACAGGGTTGACTGAAAAACTGTTTTTT. Residues: CASSLTGLTEKLFF.

This clonotype was found many times. The chain carries TRBV7-9 and TRBJ1-6; D remains unclear. The CDR3 runs to 13 residues. Per germline, CDR1 SEHNR and CDR2 FQNEAQ (reference sequence). V was cut by 2 bases and J by 7 bases, with 6 bases left in between. The CDR3 sequence: CASSLFGNSPLHF. The CDR3 DNA reads as TGTGCCAGCAGCTTATTTGGAAATTCACCCCTCCACTTT.

The chain links TRBV19 to TRBJ2-2, with 8 bases lining up with TRBD1. This CDR3 region has 16 residues. Unmatched junction bases numbered 9, after V lost 5 bases and J lost 4 bases. Germline assignment: CDR1 LNHDA and CDR2 SQIVND (reference sequence). The CDR3 DNA sequence: TGTGCCAGTAGTCCTATCGACAGGGGATTCACCGGGGAGCTGTTTTTT. It is translated as CASSPIDRGFTGELFF.

The chain carries TRBV12-3 or TRBV12-4 and TRBJ1-1; tentative D call: TRBD1 (5 bases). Trimming pared 5 bases from V and 0 bases from J, leaving 13 bases between. The CDR3 is 15 amino acids. The CDR3 DNA reads as TGTGCCAGCAGTGCCCGACGGGGGATGAACACTGAAGCTTTCTTT. Its protein is CASSARRGMNTEAFF.

This clonotype was seen at least ten times. The chain combines TRBV20-1 with TRBJ2-4; 8 bases match TRBD1. From germline, CDR1 is DFQATT and CDR2 SNEGSKA (reference sequence). The CDR3 has 15 residues. The V gene end was trimmed by 2 bases and the J gene end by 5 bases; junction bases not matched to a gene: 8. In DNA, the CDR3 is TGCAGTGCTAGACGGCAGGGGGCTTGGGAAAACATTCAGTACTTC. Residues: CSARRQGAWENIQYF.

At least ten counts were recorded for this clonotype. The rearrangement links TRBV20-1 to TRBJ2-7, with TRBD2 matching over 10 bases. Germline CDR1 and CDR2: DFQATT and SNEGSKA (reference sequence). The V segment lost 3 bases and the J segment 2 bases; nucleotides outside the gene matches: 4. This CDR3 comprises 14 residues. The CDR3 loop is CSARELAGTYEQYF. Here the CDR3 DNA reads TGCAGTGCTAGGGAACTAGCGGGAACCTACGAGCAGTACTTC.

This clonotype turned up a few times. The V gene is TRBV5-4, the J gene TRBJ2-1, with 7 bases aligning to TRBD2. J lost 8 bases, V lost 1 base, and 6 bases had no gene match. The length of the CDR3 is 14 residues. The germline V gene has CDR1 SGHNT and CDR2 YYREEE (reference sequence). CDR3 residues: CASSLFPSGDEQFF. The DNA for the CDR3 is TGTGCCAGCAGCTTGTTCCCTAGCGGCGATGAGCAGTTCTTC.

The V gene is TRBV29-1, the J gene TRBJ2-3, with D unclear. The CDR3 totals 15 residues. Per germline, CDR1 SQVTM and CDR2 ANQGSEA. V shed 4 bases and J shed 0 bases, with 14 bases lying between them. CDR3 region: CSVVVAGPSTDTQYF. Here the CDR3 DNA reads TGCAGCGTTGTGGTCGCCGGGCCCAGCACAGATACGCAGTATTTT.

This clonotype was counted only a few times. The rearrangement joins TRBV29-1 to TRBJ2-7; D is uncertain. Germline CDR1 SQVTM, CDR2 ANQGSEA. Trimming shortened V by 5 bases and J by 6 bases, and 17 bases separated the two germline ends. The CDR3 is 13 amino acids. The CDR3 DNA follows: TGCAGCGTTTTCGACGGTTTTGTAGTCGAGCAGTACTTC. Translating it yields CSVFDGFVVEQYF.

This clonotype was observed a few times. The gene calls are TRBV29-1 and TRBJ2-7; TRBD2 agrees at 7 bases. The CDR3 has 13 amino acids. Unmatched junction bases numbered 10, after V lost 6 bases and J lost 5 bases. Germline-derived CDR1 and CDR2 are SQVTM and ANQGSEA. The CDR3 DNA sequence: TGCAGCGTCCGGGGAGGGGAGACCGACGAGCAGTACTTC. It yields the protein CSVRGGETDEQYF.

This clonotype was seen ten or more times. CDR3 sequence (DNA): TGTGCCAGCAGCTCCCTACTAGCGACAGATACGCAGTATTTT. Its translation is CASSSLLATDTQYF. The rearrangement links TRBV7-2 to TRBJ2-3; 7 nucleotides line up with TRBD2. Germline loops: CDR1 SGHTA, CDR2 FQGNSA. The CDR3 is 14 amino acids. Trimming took 4 bases from V and 3 from J; bases not matched to a gene: 4.

This clonotype was observed a handful of times. This rearrangement joins TRBV27 to TRBJ2-7, with 9 bases identical to TRBD2. Germline values: CDR1 MNHEY, CDR2 SMNVEV (reference sequence). This CDR3 is built from 14 residues. V lost 6 bases, J lost 6 bases, and 9 bases stayed unmatched. The CDR3 protein is CASRAQREAPEQYF. The CDR3 DNA sequence: TGTGCCAGCAGGGCACAGCGGGAGGCCCCCGAGCAGTACTTC.

The gene calls are TRBV29-1 and TRBJ2-7; TRBD1 agrees at 8 bases. V lost 5 bases and J lost 8; bases outside the gene matches: 8. CDR3 length equals 12 residues. Germline lookup yields CDR1 SQVTM and CDR2 ANQGSEA. The CDR3 sequence is CSVRLRGQKQYF. CDR3 nucleotides: TGCAGCGTTCGGCTCAGGGGGCAAAAGCAGTACTTC.

This clonotype was recorded many times. This chain uses TRBV5-1 with TRBJ1-4; 7 bases agree with TRBD1. Germline V lookup: CDR1 SGHRS, CDR2 YFSETQ. This CDR3 contains 14 residues. V shed 3 bases and J 8 bases; nucleotides not matched to a gene: 7. Here the CDR3 DNA reads TGCGCCAGCAGCTCCGGGACAGTAGGGGAAAAACTGTTTTTT. Its protein product is CASSSGTVGEKLFF.

The rearrangement links TRBV21-1 to TRBJ2-3; TRBD1 is the table's D call and was not checked against the DNA. TRBV21-1 constitutes a pseudogene. The CDR3 runs 13 residues. The CDR3 DNA sequence: TGTGCCAGCACCCTCCGCAGGGGAGATACGCAGTATTTT. Amino acids: CASTLRRGDTQYF.

The rearrangement uses TRBV7-2 and TRBJ1-3, with a possible D match to TRBD1 (6 bases). Trimming pared 7 bases from V and 2 bases from J, leaving 18 bases between. This CDR3 contains 16 residues. Germline CDR1 SGHTA, CDR2 FQGNSA. CDR3 DNA: TGTGCCAGCACCAATAAAGGGACATTCGCTGGAAACACCATATATTTT. Encoded protein: CASTNKGTFAGNTIYF.